This T cell receptor (beta chain) emerged from a study of human T cells and chemical hapten exposure. Study-wide results and caveats: Significantly greater numbers of large CDR3 similarity clusters came from expanded TCRs than from controls.

As for time point: pre-sensitization, week 0. The sample's treatment: therapeutic diphenylcyclopropenone sensitization with weekly scalp DPC. On this clonotype itself: Its specificity is unknown.

TCRdb re-analysed the RACE reads in MiXCR, keeping a single row per CDR3 protein. Of over 300,000 distinct CDR3 sequences in the sample, 4% to 6% were seen once. This CDR3 is 14 amino acids long. The germline V gene has CDR1 MNHEY and CDR2 SVGAGI. The germline V and J ends were trimmed by 1 base and 4 bases, with 10 bases remaining between them. This chain uses TRBV6-5 with TRBJ2-5; either TRBD1 or TRBD2 may supply D (6 bases each). The clonotype was recovered from a woman aged 50 to 65 with alopecia areata. Some clones in this sample may be carry-over from other donors' samples. The sequencing here drew on whole blood, taken in connection with sensitization to the hapten diphenylcyclopropenone (DPC). Written as DNA, the CDR3 is TGTGCCAGCAGTTACTTGGGGGGCGGAGAGACCCAGTACTTC. Translated, it gives CASSYLGGGETQYF.